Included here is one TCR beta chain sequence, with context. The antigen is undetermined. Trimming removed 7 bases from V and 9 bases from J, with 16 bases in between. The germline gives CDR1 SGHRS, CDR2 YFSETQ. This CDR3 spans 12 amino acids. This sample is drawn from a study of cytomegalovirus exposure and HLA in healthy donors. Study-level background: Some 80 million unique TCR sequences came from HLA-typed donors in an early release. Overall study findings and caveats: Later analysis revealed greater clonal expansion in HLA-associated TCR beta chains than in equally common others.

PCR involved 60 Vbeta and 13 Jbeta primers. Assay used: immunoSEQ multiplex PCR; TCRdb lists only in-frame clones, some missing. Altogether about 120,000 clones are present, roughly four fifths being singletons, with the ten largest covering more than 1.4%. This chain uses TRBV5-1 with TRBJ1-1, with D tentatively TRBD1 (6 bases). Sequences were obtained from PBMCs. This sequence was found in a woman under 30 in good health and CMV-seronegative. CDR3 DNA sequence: TGCGCCAGCCGACCGGACAGCCCTCAAGCTTTCTTT. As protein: CASRPDSPQAFF.